This paragraph reports one T cell receptor beta chain. Using RNA transcripts, the TCR beta CDR3 regions were amplified. After a first-round RT-PCR with HTBI primers, a second-round multiplex PCR was run. TCRdb independently ran MiXCR on the multiplex PCR reads; one entry per CDR3 protein. The data contain over a million distinct CDR3 sequences, 35% to 40% of them singletons. Per the germline V gene, CDR1 is ENHRY and CDR2 is SYGVKD. Trimming took off 0 bases at V and 8 bases at J, with 8 bases between the two ends. CDR3 length: 13 residues. This sample was taken from a study of Graves' ophthalmopathy and Graves' hyperthyroidism.

This receptor was taken from an adult man with Graves' hyperthyroidism. Sequences were obtained from peripheral blood or thyroid tissue (not recorded which). This rearrangement joins TRBV10-3 to TRBJ1-3; D is possibly TRBD1 (5 bases). CDR3 protein: CAISESGDDTIYF. The CDR3 DNA follows: TGTGCCATCAGTGAGTCAGGGGACGACACCATATATTTT.